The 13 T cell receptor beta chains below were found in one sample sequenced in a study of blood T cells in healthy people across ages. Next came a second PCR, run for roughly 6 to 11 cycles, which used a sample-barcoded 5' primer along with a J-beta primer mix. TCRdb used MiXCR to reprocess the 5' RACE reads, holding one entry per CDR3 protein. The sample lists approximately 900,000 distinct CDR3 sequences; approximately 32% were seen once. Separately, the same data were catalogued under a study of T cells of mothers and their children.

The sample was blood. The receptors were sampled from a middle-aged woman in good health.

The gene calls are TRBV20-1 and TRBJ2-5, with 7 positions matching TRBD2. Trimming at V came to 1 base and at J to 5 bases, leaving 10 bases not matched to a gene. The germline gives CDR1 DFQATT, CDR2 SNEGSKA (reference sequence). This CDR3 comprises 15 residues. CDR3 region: CSARGGRGDRETQYF. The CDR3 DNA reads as TGCAGTGCTAGAGGTGGGAGGGGAGATCGGGAGACCCAGTACTTC.

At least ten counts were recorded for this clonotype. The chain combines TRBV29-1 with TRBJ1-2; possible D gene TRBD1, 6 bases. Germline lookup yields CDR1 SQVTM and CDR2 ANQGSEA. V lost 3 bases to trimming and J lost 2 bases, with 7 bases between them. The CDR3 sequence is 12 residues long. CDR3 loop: CSVERGNYGYTF. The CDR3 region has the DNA TGCAGCGTTGAGAGGGGGAACTATGGCTACACCTTC.

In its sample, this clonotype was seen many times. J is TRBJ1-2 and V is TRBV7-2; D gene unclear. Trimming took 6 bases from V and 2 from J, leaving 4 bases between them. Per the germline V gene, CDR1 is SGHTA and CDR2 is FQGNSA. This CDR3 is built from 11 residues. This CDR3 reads CASSNNYGYTF. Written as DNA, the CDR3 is TGTGCCAGCAGTAACAACTATGGCTACACCTTC.

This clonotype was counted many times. CDR3 sequence reads: CASSLNRGQETQYF. For the CDR3, the DNA is TGTGCCAGCAGCCTTAATCGGGGCCAAGAGACCCAGTACTTC. This chain connects TRBV7-2 to TRBJ2-5; a weak D match, TRBD2 (5 bases). Germline V gene lookup returns CDR1 SGHTA and CDR2 FQGNSA. The CDR3 covers 14 residues. V was cut by 5 bases and J by 1 base, with 11 bases left in between.

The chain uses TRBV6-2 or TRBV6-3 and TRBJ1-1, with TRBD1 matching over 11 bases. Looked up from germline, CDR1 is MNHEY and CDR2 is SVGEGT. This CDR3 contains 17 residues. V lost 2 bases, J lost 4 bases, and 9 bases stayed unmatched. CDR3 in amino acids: CASSYTRLGQGATEAFF. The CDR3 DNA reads TGTGCCAGCAGTTACACACGGCTCGGACAGGGGGCCACTGAAGCTTTCTTT.

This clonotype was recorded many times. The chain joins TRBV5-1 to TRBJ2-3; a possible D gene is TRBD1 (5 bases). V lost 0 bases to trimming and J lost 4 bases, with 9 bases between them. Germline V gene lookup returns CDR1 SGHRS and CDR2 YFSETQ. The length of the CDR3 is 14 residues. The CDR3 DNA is TGCGCCAGCAGCTTGGGGATGGGGCCAGATACGCAGTATTTT. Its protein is CASSLGMGPDTQYF.

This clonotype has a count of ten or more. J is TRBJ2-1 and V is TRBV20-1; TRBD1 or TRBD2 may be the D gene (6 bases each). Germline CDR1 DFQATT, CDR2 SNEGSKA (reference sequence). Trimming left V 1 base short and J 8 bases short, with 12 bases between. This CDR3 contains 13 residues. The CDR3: CSARGGRGDEQFF. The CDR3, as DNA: TGCAGTGCTAGAGGGGGTAGGGGGGATGAGCAGTTCTTC.

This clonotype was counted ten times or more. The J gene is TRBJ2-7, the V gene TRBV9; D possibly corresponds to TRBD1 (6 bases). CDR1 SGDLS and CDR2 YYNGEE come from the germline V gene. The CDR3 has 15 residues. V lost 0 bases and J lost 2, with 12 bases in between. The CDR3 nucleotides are TGTGCCAGCAGCGTAGCTACACAGGGCCCCTACGAGCAGTACTTC. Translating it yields CASSVATQGPYEQYF.

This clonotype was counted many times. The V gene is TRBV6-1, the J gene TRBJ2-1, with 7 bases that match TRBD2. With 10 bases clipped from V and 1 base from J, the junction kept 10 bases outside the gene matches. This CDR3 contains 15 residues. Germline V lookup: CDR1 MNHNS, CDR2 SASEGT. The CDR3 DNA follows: TGTGCCATCTCCCGGGGCGGGGGATCCTACAATGAGCAGTTCTTC. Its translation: CAISRGGGSYNEQFF.

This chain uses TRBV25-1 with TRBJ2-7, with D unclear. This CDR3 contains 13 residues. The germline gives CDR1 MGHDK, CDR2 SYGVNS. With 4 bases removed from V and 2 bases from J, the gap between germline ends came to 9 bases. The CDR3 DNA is TGTGCCAGCAGTGTGGCAGCCACCTACGAGCAGTACTTC. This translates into CASSVAATYEQYF.

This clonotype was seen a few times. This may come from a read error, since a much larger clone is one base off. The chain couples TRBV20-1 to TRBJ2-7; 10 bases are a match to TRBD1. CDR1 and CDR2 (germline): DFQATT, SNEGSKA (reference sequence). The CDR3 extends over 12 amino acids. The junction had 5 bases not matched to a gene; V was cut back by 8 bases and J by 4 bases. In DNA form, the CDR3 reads TGCAGTAGGGGACAGGGGCGTTACGAGCAGTACTTC. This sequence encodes CSRGQGRYEQYF.

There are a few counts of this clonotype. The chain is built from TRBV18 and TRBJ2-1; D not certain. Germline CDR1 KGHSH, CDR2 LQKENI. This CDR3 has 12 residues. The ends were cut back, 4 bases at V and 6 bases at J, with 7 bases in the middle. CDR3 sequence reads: CASSLMINEQFF. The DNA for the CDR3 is TGTGCCAGCTCACTCATGATCAATGAGCAGTTCTTC.

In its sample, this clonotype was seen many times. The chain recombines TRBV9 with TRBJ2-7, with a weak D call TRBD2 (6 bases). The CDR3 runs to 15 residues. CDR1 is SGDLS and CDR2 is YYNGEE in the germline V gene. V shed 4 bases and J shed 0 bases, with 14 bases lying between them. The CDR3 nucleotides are TGTGCCAGCAGCAGGAGTTGGGGGGACTCCTACGAGCAGTACTTC. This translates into CASSRSWGDSYEQYF.